One and the same sample provided the 29 T cell receptor beta chains below, sequenced in a study of type 1 and type 2 diabetes patients. PCR was run on genomic DNA. A primer set of 30 forward and 13 reverse primers amplified the CDR3. MiXCR, applied by TCRdb to the multiplex PCR reads, yields one record per CDR3 protein. The sample consists of fewer than 350,000 distinct CDR3 sequences, more than 45% of them appearing once. The sequenced sample was peripheral blood mononuclear cells (PBMCs). These receptors all come from a young man with type 2 diabetes.

This clonotype was counted at least ten times. The chain joins TRBV2 to TRBJ2-3; D is possibly TRBD1 or TRBD2 (5 bases each). The CDR3 consists of 14 residues. CDR1 is SNHLY, CDR2 FYNNEI, per germline. V was shortened by 10 bases and J by 1 base, with 15 bases between the two germline ends. CDR3 sequence: CAIYQGRGTDTQYF. CDR3 nucleotides: TGTGCCATCTACCAGGGACGGGGCACAGATACGCAGTATTTT. Using reference TRBV2 and TRBJ2-3 for the parts outside the CDR3, the full variable domain is EPEVTQTPSHQVTQMGQEVILRCVPISNHLYFYWYRQILGQKVEFLVSFYNNEISEKSEIFDDQFSVERPDGSNFTLKIRSTKLEDSAMYFCAIYQGRGTDTQYFGPGTRLTVL.

The chain recombines TRBV28 with TRBJ1-5; 8 bases agree with TRBD1. The CDR3 loop spans 15 amino acids. The V segment lost 6 bases and the J segment 3 bases; nucleotides outside the gene matches: 7. CDR1 is MDHEN and CDR2 is SYDVKM in the germline V gene. CDR3 sequence reads: CASSPGTGFNQPQHF. As DNA, the CDR3 is TGTGCCAGCAGCCCCGGGACAGGTTTCAATCAGCCCCAGCATTTT.

The genes are TRBV7-8 and TRBJ2-5, with 8 bases fitting TRBD2. Germline values: CDR1 SGHVS, CDR2 FQNEAQ. Germline trimming cut 0 bases from V and 5 bases from J; bases unmatched to any gene: 11. The CDR3 covers 17 residues. The DNA of the CDR3 is TGTGCCAGCAGCTTAGCGTGGGACGGGGGGGCCGGGGAGACCCAGTACTTC. This encodes CASSLAWDGGAGETQYF.

The V gene is TRBV7-8, the J gene TRBJ2-7; D gene uncertain. Trimming stripped 6 bases from V and 3 bases from J, with 18 bases between. CDR3 length equals 15 residues. Germline-derived CDR1 and CDR2 are SGHVS and FQNEAQ. The CDR3 sequence is CASSVTWARFYEQYF. CDR3 bases: TGTGCCAGCAGTGTGACGTGGGCGCGCTTCTACGAGCAGTACTTC.

This clonotype has only a few counts. V gene TRBV7-3 combines with J gene TRBJ2-2; 9 bases are shared with TRBD1. The J segment lost 5 bases and the V segment lost 5 bases, leaving 6 bases of the junction unmatched. CDR1 is SGHTA, CDR2 FQGTGA, per germline. This CDR3 contains 15 residues. The CDR3 DNA is TGTGCCAGCAGCACGACCGGACAGGGGACCGGGGAGCTGTTTTTT. Protein: CASSTTGQGTGELFF.

This clonotype has more than one count but fewer than ten. The chain employs TRBV19 and TRBJ2-1; the match to TRBD1 covers 8 bases. Germline V gene sequence: CDR1 LNHDA, CDR2 SQIVND (reference sequence). V gave up 6 bases and J gave up 2 bases; unmatched junction bases: 6. The CDR3 has 15 residues. This CDR3 is CASRRGTGPYNEQFF. The DNA of the CDR3 is TGTGCCAGTAGGCGCGGGACAGGTCCCTACAATGAGCAGTTCTTC.

This clonotype was seen more than once but under ten times. The germline gene is not matched at one end of the junction; a read error may be the cause. The rearrangement links TRBV24-1 to TRBJ2-7, with D perhaps matching TRBD1 (6 bases). The CDR3 has 15 amino acids. Germline loops: CDR1 KGHDR, CDR2 SFDVKD. In nucleotides, the CDR3 is TGTGTCACCAGTGATTCCGGGACAACAACCTACGAGCAGTACTTC. This gives the protein CVTSDSGTTTYEQYF.

This clonotype was detected a few times. The V and J genes are TRBV20-1 and TRBJ1-1, with unresolved D. This CDR3 is 14 amino acids long. The V gene lost 6 bases and the J gene lost 0 bases, with 14 bases spanning the gap. From germline, CDR1 is DFQATT and CDR2 SNEGSKA (reference sequence). CDR3 in amino acids: CSARIQRMNTEAFF. As DNA, the CDR3 is TGCAGTGCCCGTATACAGAGGATGAACACTGAAGCTTTCTTT.

This clonotype was seen only a few times. The J gene is TRBJ2-7, the V gene TRBV24-1; tentatively, D is TRBD1 (5 bases). Germline CDR1 and CDR2: KGHDR and SFDVKD. V lost 6 bases to trimming and J lost 3 bases, with 5 bases between them. CDR3 length: 11 amino acids. This chain's CDR3 is CATSQGYEQYF. The CDR3 DNA reads TGTGCCACCAGTCAGGGCTACGAGCAGTACTTC.

V usage is TRBV24-1 and J usage is TRBJ2-1; no reliable D call. This CDR3 is built from 14 residues. V shed 11 bases and J shed 2 bases, with 15 bases lying between them. CDR1 is KGHDR and CDR2 is SFDVKD in the germline V gene. DNA for the CDR3: TGTGCCAGCAGCCTCTTTGGGGCCTACAATGAGCAGTTCTTC. Protein sequence: CASSLFGAYNEQFF.

The V and J genes are TRBV24-1 and TRBJ2-3, with D possibly TRBD1 on 6 matching bases. Trimming cost V 5 bases and J 5 bases, with 10 bases left between them. The CDR3 length is 13 residues. Germline V gene sequence: CDR1 KGHDR, CDR2 SFDVKD. As DNA, the CDR3 is TGTGCCACCAGTGCAGGGGACGGAGATACGCAGTATTTT. Its protein product is CATSAGDGDTQYF.

The chain links TRBV20-1 to TRBJ1-1; a possible D gene is TRBD1 (5 bases). The V gene's germline CDR1 is DFQATT and CDR2 SNEGSKA (reference sequence). The CDR3 has 12 residues. Written as DNA, the CDR3 is TGCAGAATCTACGTTGGGGGCACTGAAGCTTTCTTT. As protein: CRIYVGGTEAFF.

This clonotype was counted a few times. This chain joins TRBV7-7 and TRBJ1-2; 7 bases align to TRBD1. The germline gives CDR1 SSHAT, CDR2 FNYEAQ (reference sequence). V was clipped by 5 bases and J by 8 bases; unmatched bases: 11. This CDR3 contains 14 residues. The CDR3 protein is CASSVTGTAGGYTF. The DNA for the CDR3 is TGTGCCAGCAGCGTCACCGGGACAGCAGGAGGCTACACCTTC.

The chain carries TRBV9 and TRBJ1-2; D might be TRBD1 (5 bases). The V gene's germline CDR1 is SGDLS and CDR2 YYNGEE. The CDR3 is 13 residues long. Trimming cost V 7 bases and J 0 bases, with 10 bases left between them. The CDR3: CASSGSANYGYTF. The CDR3 DNA follows: TGTGCCAGCTCAGGGTCAGCTAACTATGGCTACACCTTC.

CDR3 bases: TGTGCCAGCAGTTTGGGCGGGAGGGCCGTACTTGAGCAGTTCTTC. Its translation is CASSLGGRAVLEQFF. This rearrangement joins TRBV7-2 to TRBJ2-1; 9 nucleotides match TRBD2. CDR1 is SGHTA and CDR2 is FQGNSA in the germline V gene. V lost 6 bases, J lost 9 bases, and 12 bases stayed unmatched. This CDR3 spans 15 amino acids.

J is TRBJ2-7 and V is TRBV10-2; 12 bases align to TRBD2. Trimming cost V 0 bases and J 6 bases; bases outside gene matches: 6. The CDR3 has 16 amino acids. Per the germline V gene, CDR1 is WSHSY and CDR2 is SAAADI. The CDR3 is CASSESMGGLAGEQYF. The CDR3 DNA sequence: TGCGCCAGCAGTGAGTCGATGGGGGGACTAGCGGGCGAGCAGTACTTC.

V and J are TRBV6-2 or TRBV6-3 and TRBJ1-4; D perhaps matches TRBD1 (6 bases). Trimming cost V 6 bases and J 5 bases, with 10 bases left between them. This CDR3 region has 13 residues. Germline CDR1 is MNHEY and CDR2 is SVGEGT. In DNA form, the CDR3 reads TGTGCCAGCAGCATCACAGGGAATGAAAAACTGTTTTTT. Its protein is CASSITGNEKLFF.

The CDR3 loop reads CASSLTPDYGYTF. The CDR3 nucleotides read TGTGCCAGCAGCTTAACCCCGGACTATGGCTACACCTTC. The genes are TRBV7-3 and TRBJ1-2; D not resolved. V was clipped by 0 bases and J by 3 bases, with 5 bases between them. The CDR3 length is 13 residues. Germline values: CDR1 SGHTA, CDR2 FQGTGA.

This clonotype has a handful of counts. This rearrangement joins TRBV2 to TRBJ2-7; D is undetermined. CDR1 and CDR2 from the germline V gene are SNHLY and FYNNEI. V was clipped by 8 bases and J by 4 bases, with 15 bases between them. CDR3 length: 13 amino acids. DNA for the CDR3: TGTGCCAGCTCGGCCGCCGGGTTGTACGAGCAGTACTTC. Encoded protein: CASSAAGLYEQYF.

The chain employs TRBV9 and TRBJ2-1, with 7 bases aligning to TRBD2. Germline assignment: CDR1 SGDLS and CDR2 YYNGEE. The V gene end was trimmed by 4 bases and the J gene end by 6 bases; junction bases not matched to a gene: 16. The CDR3 covers 17 residues. In DNA form, the CDR3 reads TGTGCCAGCAGCCAAACCCCCCCTAGCGGCAAGCGCAATGAGCAGTTCTTC. Protein: CASSQTPPSGKRNEQFF.

Note on this clonotype: Germline is not matched at one junction end, which may reflect a read error. The chain is built from TRBV6-9 and TRBJ2-1; D may be TRBD2 (5 bases). The CDR3 spans 11 residues. The germline V gene has CDR1 MNHGY and CDR2 SVAAGI. CDR3 loop: CAISSDNEQFF. The CDR3 DNA is TGTGCCATCAGTAGCGACAATGAGCAGTTCTTC.

This clonotype was seen a handful of times. This chain connects TRBV7-2 to TRBJ2-3, with TRBD2 matching over 11 bases. The CDR3 has 18 residues. V lost 4 bases, J lost 3 bases, and 12 bases stayed unmatched. Germline V CDR1 and CDR2: SGHTA, FQGNSA. The CDR3 reads CASSSLAGSGGGTDTQYF. The CDR3 DNA reads as TGTGCCAGCAGCTCGCTGGCAGGTAGCGGGGGGGGAACAGATACGCAGTATTTT.

This clonotype has a single count. A junction boundary mismatches the germline segment, possibly from a read error. This sequence joins TRBV7-2 and TRBJ2-3; 7 positions match TRBD2. Germline V gene lookup returns CDR1 SGHTA and CDR2 FQGNSA. The CDR3 sequence is 20 residues long. The DNA of the CDR3 is TGCGCCAGCAGCCAAGATCAGTTATTTTTCGCGCGGGGGAAGGTTGATACGCAGTATTTT. Its protein product is CASSQDQLFFARGKVDTQYF.

The chain joins TRBV20-1 to TRBJ1-4; 9 positions agree with TRBD1. The CDR3 sequence is 13 residues long. Per germline, CDR1 DFQATT and CDR2 SNEGSKA (reference sequence). The V and J ends lost 4 bases and 8 bases, in that order; junction bases with no gene match: 5. The chain's CDR3 is CSATPGQGEKLFF. Here the CDR3 DNA reads TGCAGTGCTACACCGGGACAGGGCGAAAAACTGTTTTTT.

The V call is TRBV27, the J call TRBJ1-1; 11 nucleotides match TRBD1. The CDR3 length is 16 residues. Trimming removed 2 bases from V and 5 bases from J; junction bases left unmatched: 7. The V gene's germline CDR1 is MNHEY and CDR2 SMNVEV (reference sequence). CDR3 nucleotides: TGTGCCAGCAGTTTAGGGACAGGGGGGTTGGGGACTGAAGCTTTCTTT. It yields the protein CASSLGTGGLGTEAFF.

This chain joins TRBV7-2 and TRBJ2-7; D possibly corresponds to TRBD2 (6 bases). Germline CDR1 is SGHTA and CDR2 is FQGNSA. V was clipped by 6 bases and J by 0 bases, with 15 bases between them. The CDR3 has 15 amino acids. The CDR3 region is CASSYSASVSYEQYF. CDR3 nucleotides: TGTGCCAGCAGTTACTCTGCTAGCGTCTCCTACGAGCAGTACTTC. The full variable domain, completed using reference TRBV7-2 and TRBJ2-7, is GAGVSQSPSNKVTEKGKDVELRCDPISGHTALYWYRQSLGQGLEFLIYFQGNSAPDKSGLPSDRFSAERTGGSVSTLTIQRTQQEDSAVYLCASSYSASVSYEQYFGPGTRLTVT.

This clonotype has only a few counts. The chain is built from TRBV30 and TRBJ2-7; D might be TRBD1 (5 bases). Trimming shortened V by 3 bases and J by 7 bases, and 10 bases separated the two germline ends. CDR3 length: 11 amino acids. Germline loops: CDR1 GTSNPN, CDR2 SVGIG (reference sequence). The CDR3 DNA sequence: TGTGCCTGGAGCCGACAGTCGGAGCAGTACTTC. This gives the protein CAWSRQSEQYF.

The chain uses TRBV7-9 and TRBJ1-1, with a tentative D call TRBD1 (6 bases). CDR3 size: 14 residues. The V end lost 3 bases, the J end lost 3 bases, and 11 bases lay between the germline ends. Germline V CDR1 and CDR2: SEHNR, FQNEAQ (reference sequence). The CDR3: CASSFTGFDTEAFF. The CDR3 nucleotides read TGTGCCAGCAGCTTTACAGGGTTCGACACTGAAGCTTTCTTT.

The sample holds a few counts of this clonotype. This chain uses TRBV6-6 with TRBJ1-1; D might be TRBD1 (6 bases). Germline V gene sequence: CDR1 MNHNY, CDR2 SVGAGI (reference sequence). V was clipped by 6 bases and J by 8 bases, with 13 bases between them. The CDR3 sequence is 12 residues long. CDR3 nucleotides: TGTGCCAGCAGCCAAGGGGGGGTAGAAGCTTTCTTT. Translating gives CASSQGGVEAFF.